These 9 T cell receptor beta chains were sequenced from one sample in a study of blood T cells in healthy people across ages. PCR was performed a second time for about 6 to 12 cycles using a sample-barcoded 5' primer and a J-beta primer mix. TCRdb analysed the 5' RACE reads with MiXCR anew, one entry per CDR3 protein. The table includes roughly 800,000 distinct CDR3 sequences, nearly 60% detected once. Sequenced: blood. These receptors came from a man younger than 40 in good health.

V usage is TRBV6-1 and J usage is TRBJ2-6; 9 bases line up with TRBD1. The CDR3 totals 18 residues. Germline CDR1 MNHNS, CDR2 SASEGT. With 5 bases clipped from V and 0 bases from J, the junction kept 8 bases outside the gene matches. CDR3 loop: CASSKQGALNSGANVLTF. The CDR3 DNA is TGTGCCAGCAGTAAACAGGGGGCCCTCAACTCTGGGGCCAACGTCCTGACTTTC.

DNA for the CDR3: TGCAGCGTTAGGTCCCCCGGGAGGCTCTACGAGCAGTACTTC. Residues: CSVRSPGRLYEQYF. V usage is TRBV29-1 and J usage is TRBJ2-7; 7 bases align to TRBD2. The germline gives CDR1 SQVTM, CDR2 ANQGSEA. The CDR3 consists of 14 residues. V lost 5 bases, J lost 3 bases, and 10 bases stayed unmatched.

The chain joins TRBV20-1 to TRBJ1-5, with D possibly matching TRBD1 (5 bases). The CDR3 runs to 14 residues. Trimming pared 4 bases from V and 4 bases from J, leaving 14 bases between. Per germline, CDR1 DFQATT and CDR2 SNEGSKA (reference sequence). The CDR3 DNA follows: TGCAGTGCTACGGGGGGGTCGAATAATCAGCCCCAGCATTTT. Amino acids: CSATGGSNNQPQHF.

This clonotype was counted a single time. V usage is TRBV3-1 and J usage is TRBJ2-7; D may match TRBD1 or TRBD2 (5 bases each). The DNA end is more similar to TRBJ2-5, so the J call may be wrong. The CDR3 spans 16 residues. Germline V CDR1 and CDR2: LGHDT, YNNKEL (reference sequence). The CDR3 coding sequence is TGTGCCAGCAGCCAAAACCGGGACCGCCCAAAAGAGACCCAGTACTTC. Its protein is CASSQNRDRPKETQYF.

About this clonotype itself: The junction departs from germline at one end; a sequencing error may be responsible. The chain combines TRBV12-3 or TRBV12-4 with TRBJ1-1, with D hard to call. The CDR3 has 12 amino acids. Here the CDR3 reads CASSLETPEAFF. CDR3 sequence (DNA): TGTGCCAGCAGCTTAGAAACCCCTGAAGCTTTCTTT.

CDR3: CASSYWDSHETQYF. In DNA form, the CDR3 reads TGTGCCAGCAGCTACTGGGACTCTCACGAGACCCAGTACTTC. The rearrangement joins TRBV7-9 to TRBJ2-7, with D perhaps matching TRBD2 (6 bases). The closer fit of TRBJ2-5 to the DNA end suggests the J call may be wrong. Per germline, CDR1 SEHNR and CDR2 FQNEAQ (reference sequence). CDR3 length: 14 residues.

V and J are TRBV12-3 or TRBV12-4 and TRBJ2-5; unclear D gene. This CDR3 has 14 amino acids. The V end lost 3 bases, the J end lost 2 bases, and 10 bases lay between the germline ends. The CDR3 nucleotides are TGTGCCAGCAGTTTTGACCAGCTGCAAGAGACCCAGTACTTC. Translating it yields CASSFDQLQETQYF.

This clonotype was observed once. This chain links TRBV20-1 with TRBJ2-4; 7 bases map to TRBD1. This CDR3 has 13 amino acids. With 0 bases clipped from V and 10 bases from J, the junction kept 6 bases outside the gene matches. Germline CDR1 reads DFQATT; CDR2 reads SNEGSKA (reference sequence). The CDR3 nucleotides read TGCAGTGCTAGAGATCGGACAGGCTTAATTCAGTACTTC. Its translation is CSARDRTGLIQYF.

J is TRBJ1-2 and V is TRBV5-1; D not certain. V lost 0 bases and J 5 bases, leaving 14 bases between the germline ends. CDR1 is SGHRS, CDR2 YFSETQ, per germline. The CDR3 totals 15 residues. In nucleotides, the CDR3 is TGCGCCAGCAGCTTGGCGGAGTTGGGGTCATATGGCTACACCTTC. It translates to CASSLAELGSYGYTF.